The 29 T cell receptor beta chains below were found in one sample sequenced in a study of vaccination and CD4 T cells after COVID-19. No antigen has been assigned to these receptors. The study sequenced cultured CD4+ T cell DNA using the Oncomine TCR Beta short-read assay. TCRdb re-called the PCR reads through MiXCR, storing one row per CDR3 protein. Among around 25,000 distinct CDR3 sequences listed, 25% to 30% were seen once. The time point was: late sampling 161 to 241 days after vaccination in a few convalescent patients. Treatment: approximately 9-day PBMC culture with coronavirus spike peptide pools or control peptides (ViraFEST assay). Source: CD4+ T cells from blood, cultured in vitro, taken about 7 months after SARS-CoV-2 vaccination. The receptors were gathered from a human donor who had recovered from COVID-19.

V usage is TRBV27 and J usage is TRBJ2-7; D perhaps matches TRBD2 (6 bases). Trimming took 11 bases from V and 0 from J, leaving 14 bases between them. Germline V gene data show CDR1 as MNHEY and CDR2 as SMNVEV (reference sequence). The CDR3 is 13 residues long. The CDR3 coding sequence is TGTGCCGTCTCCGGGACTGCCTCCTACGAGCAGTACTTC. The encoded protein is CAVSGTASYEQYF.

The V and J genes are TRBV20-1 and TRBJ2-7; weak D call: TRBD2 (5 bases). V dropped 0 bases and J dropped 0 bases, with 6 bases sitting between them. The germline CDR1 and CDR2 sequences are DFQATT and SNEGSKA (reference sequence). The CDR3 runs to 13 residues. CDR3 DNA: TGCAGTGCTAGAGACGGGAACTCCTACGAGCAGTACTTC. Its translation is CSARDGNSYEQYF.

CDR3: CASAPGTNSYEQYF. CDR3 DNA: TGTGCCAGCGCTCCCGGGACTAACTCCTACGAGCAGTACTTC. V gene TRBV6-1 combines with J gene TRBJ2-7, with 7 bases fitting TRBD2. V lost 8 bases, J lost 0 bases, and 7 bases stayed unmatched. CDR1 and CDR2 from the germline V gene are MNHNS and SASEGT. The CDR3 contains 14 residues.

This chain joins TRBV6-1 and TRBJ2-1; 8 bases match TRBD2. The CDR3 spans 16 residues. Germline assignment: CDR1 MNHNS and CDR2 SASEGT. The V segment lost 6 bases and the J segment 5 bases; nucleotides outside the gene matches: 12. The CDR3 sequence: CASRTTGGTRDNEQFF. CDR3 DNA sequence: TGTGCCAGCAGGACGACGGGGGGGACTCGAGACAATGAGCAGTTCTTC.

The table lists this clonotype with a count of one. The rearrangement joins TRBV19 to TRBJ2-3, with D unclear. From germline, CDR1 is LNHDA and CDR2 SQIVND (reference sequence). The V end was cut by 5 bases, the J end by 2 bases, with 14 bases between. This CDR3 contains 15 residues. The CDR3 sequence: CASSVLPPHTDTQYF. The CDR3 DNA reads TGTGCCAGTAGTGTTCTACCACCCCACACAGATACGCAGTATTTT.

CDR3 DNA: TGTGCCAGCTCACCCTGGACAGGGGCATCCTATAATTCACCCCTCCACTTT. Residues: CASSPWTGASYNSPLHF. The V and J genes are TRBV18 and TRBJ1-6; 9 bases agree with TRBD1. The CDR3 consists of 17 residues. Germline loops: CDR1 KGHSH, CDR2 LQKENI. Trimming took 3 bases from V and 1 from J; bases not matched to a gene: 4.

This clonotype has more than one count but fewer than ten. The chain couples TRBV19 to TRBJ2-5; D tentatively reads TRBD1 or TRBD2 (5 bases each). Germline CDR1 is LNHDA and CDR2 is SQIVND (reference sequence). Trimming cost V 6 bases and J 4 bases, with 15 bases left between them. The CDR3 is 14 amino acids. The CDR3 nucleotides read TGTGCCAGTAGCCCGGGGCCGCCCCCAGAGACCCAGTACTTC. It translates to CASSPGPPPETQYF.

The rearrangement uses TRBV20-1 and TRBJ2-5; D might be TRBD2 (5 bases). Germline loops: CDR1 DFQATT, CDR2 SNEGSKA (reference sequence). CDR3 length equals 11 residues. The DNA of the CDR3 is TGCAGCGTTGCGGGCCGAGAGACCCAGTACTTC. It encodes CSVAGRETQYF.

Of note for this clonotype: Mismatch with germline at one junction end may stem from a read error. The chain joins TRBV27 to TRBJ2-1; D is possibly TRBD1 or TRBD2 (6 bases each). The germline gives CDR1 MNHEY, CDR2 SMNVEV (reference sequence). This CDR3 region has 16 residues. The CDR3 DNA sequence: TGTGTCAGCAGCACAGTCAGGGGAGGAACCTACAATGAGCAGTTCTTC. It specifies CVSSTVRGGTYNEQFF.

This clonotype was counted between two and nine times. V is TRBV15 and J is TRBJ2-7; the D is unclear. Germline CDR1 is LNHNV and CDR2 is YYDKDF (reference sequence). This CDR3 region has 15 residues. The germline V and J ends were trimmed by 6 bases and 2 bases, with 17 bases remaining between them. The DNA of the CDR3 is TGTGCCACCAGGCGTCTGGCGTCCGAGGCCTACGAGCAGTACTTC. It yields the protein CATRRLASEAYEQYF. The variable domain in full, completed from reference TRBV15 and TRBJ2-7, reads DAMVIQNPRYQVTQFGKPVTLSCSQTLNHNVMYWYQQKSSQAPKLLFHYYDKDFNNEADTPDNFQSRRPNTSFCFLDIRSPGLGDTAMYLCATRRLASEAYEQYFGPGTRLTVT.

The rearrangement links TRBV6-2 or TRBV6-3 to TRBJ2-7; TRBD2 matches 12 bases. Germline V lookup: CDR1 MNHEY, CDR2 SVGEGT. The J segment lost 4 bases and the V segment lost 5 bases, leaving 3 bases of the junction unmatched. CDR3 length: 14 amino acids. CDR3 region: CASSPSGRVYEQYF. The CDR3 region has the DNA TGTGCCAGCAGTCCTAGCGGGAGGGTGTACGAGCAGTACTTC.

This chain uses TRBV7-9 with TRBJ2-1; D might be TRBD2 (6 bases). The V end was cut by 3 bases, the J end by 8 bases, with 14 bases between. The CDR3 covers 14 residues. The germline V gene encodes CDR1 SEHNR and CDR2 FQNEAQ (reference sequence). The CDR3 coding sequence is TGTGCCAGCAGCTTCGGAGGGATCGTAGATGAGCAGTTCTTC. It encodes CASSFGGIVDEQFF.

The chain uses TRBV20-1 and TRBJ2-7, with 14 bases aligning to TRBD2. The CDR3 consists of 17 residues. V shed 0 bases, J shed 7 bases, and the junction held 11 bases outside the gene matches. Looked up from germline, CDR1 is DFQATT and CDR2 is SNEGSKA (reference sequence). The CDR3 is CSARDLGTSGSRWEQYF. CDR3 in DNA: TGCAGTGCTAGAGATCTCGGGACTAGCGGGAGTCGGTGGGAGCAGTACTTC.

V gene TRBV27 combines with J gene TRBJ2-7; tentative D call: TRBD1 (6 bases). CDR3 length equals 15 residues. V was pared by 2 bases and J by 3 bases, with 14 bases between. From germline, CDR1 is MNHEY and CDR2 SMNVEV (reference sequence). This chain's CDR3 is CASSLVGASNYEQYF. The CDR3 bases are TGTGCCAGCAGTTTAGTGGGGGCTTCAAACTACGAGCAGTACTTC.

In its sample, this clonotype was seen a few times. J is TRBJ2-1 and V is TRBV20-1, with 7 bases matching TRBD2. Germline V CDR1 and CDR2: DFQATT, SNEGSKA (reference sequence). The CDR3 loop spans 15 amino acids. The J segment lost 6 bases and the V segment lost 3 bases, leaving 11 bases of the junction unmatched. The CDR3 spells CSARNRLLASNEQFF. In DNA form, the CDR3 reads TGCAGTGCTAGGAATCGCCTACTAGCGTCCAATGAGCAGTTCTTC.

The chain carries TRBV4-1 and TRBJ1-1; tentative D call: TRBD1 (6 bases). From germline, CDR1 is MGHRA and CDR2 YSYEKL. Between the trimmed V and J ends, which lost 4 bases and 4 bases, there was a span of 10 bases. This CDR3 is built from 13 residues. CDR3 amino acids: CASSLDSFTEAFF. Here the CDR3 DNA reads TGCGCCAGCAGCCTGGACAGTTTCACTGAAGCTTTCTTT.

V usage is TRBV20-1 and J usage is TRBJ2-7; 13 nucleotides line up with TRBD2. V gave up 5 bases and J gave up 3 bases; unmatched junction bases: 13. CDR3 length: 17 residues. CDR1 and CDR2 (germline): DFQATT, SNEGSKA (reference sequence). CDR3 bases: TGCAGTGCTTCCGGACTAGCGGGAGTGAATAAGGGCTACGAGCAGTACTTC. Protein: CSASGLAGVNKGYEQYF.

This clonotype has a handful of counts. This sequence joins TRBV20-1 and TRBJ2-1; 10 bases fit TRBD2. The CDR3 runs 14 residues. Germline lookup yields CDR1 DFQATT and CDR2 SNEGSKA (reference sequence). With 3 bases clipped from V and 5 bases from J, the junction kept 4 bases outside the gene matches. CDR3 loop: CSASVAGGNNEQFF. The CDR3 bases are TGCAGTGCTAGTGTAGCGGGAGGTAACAATGAGCAGTTCTTC.

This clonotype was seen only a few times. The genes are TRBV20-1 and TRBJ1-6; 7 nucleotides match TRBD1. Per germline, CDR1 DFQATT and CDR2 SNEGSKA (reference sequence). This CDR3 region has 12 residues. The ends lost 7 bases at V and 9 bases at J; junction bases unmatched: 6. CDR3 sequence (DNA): TGCAGTGTACCACAGGGGACTTCACCCCTCCACTTT. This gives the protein CSVPQGTSPLHF.

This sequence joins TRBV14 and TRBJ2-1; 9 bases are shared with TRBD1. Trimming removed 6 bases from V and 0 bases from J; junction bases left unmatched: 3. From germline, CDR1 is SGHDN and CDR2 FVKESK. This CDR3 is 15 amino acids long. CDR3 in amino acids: CASRQQGASYNEQFF. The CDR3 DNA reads TGTGCCAGCAGGCAACAGGGGGCCTCCTACAATGAGCAGTTCTTC.

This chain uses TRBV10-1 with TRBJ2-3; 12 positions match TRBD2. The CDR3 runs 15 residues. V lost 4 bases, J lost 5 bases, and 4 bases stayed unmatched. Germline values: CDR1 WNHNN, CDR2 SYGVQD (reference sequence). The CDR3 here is CASSVGLAGQDTQYF. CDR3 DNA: TGCGCCAGCAGTGTTGGACTAGCGGGGCAAGATACGCAGTATTTT.

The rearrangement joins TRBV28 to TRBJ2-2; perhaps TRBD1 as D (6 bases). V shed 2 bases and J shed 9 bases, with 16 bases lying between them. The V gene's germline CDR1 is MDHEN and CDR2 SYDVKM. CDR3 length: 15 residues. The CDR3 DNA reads TGTGCCAGCAGTTTAGGGGGCGTACAGGGCAGGGAGCTGTTTTTT. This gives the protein CASSLGGVQGRELFF.

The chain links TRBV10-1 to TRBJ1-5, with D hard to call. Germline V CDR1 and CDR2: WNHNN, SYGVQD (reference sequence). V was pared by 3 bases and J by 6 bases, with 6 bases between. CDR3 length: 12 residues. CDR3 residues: CASSDVGQPQHF. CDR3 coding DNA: TGCGCCAGCAGTGATGTGGGTCAGCCCCAGCATTTT.

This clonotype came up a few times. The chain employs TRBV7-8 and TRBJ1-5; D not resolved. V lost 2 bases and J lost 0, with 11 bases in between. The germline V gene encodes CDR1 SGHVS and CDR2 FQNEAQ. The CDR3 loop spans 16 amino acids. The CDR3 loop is CASSLNWGNSNQPQHF. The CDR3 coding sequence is TGTGCCAGCAGCTTAAATTGGGGAAATAGCAATCAGCCCCAGCATTTT. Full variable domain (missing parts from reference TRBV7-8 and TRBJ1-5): GAGVSQSPRYKVAKRGQDVALRCDPISGHVSLFWYQQALGQGPEFLTYFQNEAQLDKSGLPSDRFFAERPEGSVSTLKIQRTQQEDSAVYLCASSLNWGNSNQPQHFGDGTRLSIL.

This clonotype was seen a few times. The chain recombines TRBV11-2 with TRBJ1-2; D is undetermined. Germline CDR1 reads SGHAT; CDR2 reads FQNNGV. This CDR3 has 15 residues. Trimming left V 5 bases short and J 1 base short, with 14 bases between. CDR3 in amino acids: CASSPGRISNYGYTF. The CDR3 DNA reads TGTGCCAGCAGCCCCGGACGGATTAGTAACTATGGCTACACCTTC. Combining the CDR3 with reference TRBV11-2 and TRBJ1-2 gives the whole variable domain EAGVAQSPRYKIIEKRQSVAFWCNPISGHATLYWYQQILGQGPKLLIQFQNNGVVDDSQLPKDRFSAERLKGVDSTLKIQPAKLEDSAVYLCASSPGRISNYGYTFGSGTRLTVV.

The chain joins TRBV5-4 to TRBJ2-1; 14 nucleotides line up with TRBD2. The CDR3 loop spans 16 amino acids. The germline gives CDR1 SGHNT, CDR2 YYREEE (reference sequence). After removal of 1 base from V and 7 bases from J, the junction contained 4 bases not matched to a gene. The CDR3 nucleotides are TGTGCCAGCAGCTTGCCGGGGACTAGCGGGAGAAATGAGCAGTTCTTC. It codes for CASSLPGTSGRNEQFF.

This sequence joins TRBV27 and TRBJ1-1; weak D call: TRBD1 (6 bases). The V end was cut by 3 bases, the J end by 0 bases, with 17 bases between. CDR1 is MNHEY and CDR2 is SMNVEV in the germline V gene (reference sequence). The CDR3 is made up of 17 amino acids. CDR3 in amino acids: CASSLAGATRMNTEAFF. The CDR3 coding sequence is TGTGCCAGCAGTTTGGCAGGGGCCACGAGAATGAACACTGAAGCTTTCTTT.

CDR3 nucleotide sequence: TGCAGTGCTGGCCAAGGGACAGGGGGGGAGACCCAGTACTTC. It translates to CSAGQGTGGETQYF. The chain is built from TRBV20-1 and TRBJ2-5, with 11 bases aligning to TRBD1. From germline, CDR1 is DFQATT and CDR2 SNEGSKA (reference sequence). This CDR3 is built from 14 residues. Trimming at V came to 5 bases and at J to 5 bases, leaving 7 bases not matched to a gene.

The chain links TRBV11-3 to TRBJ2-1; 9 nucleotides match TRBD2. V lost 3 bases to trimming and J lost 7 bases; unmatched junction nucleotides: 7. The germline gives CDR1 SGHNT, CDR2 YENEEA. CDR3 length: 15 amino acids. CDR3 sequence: CASSLGTSSFNEQFF. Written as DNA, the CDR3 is TGTGCCAGCAGCTTGGGGACTAGCTCCTTTAATGAGCAGTTCTTC. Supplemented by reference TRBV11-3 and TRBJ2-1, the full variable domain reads EAGVVQSPRYKIIEKKQPVAFWCNPISGHNTLYWYLQNLGQGPELLIRYENEEAVDDSQLPKDRFSAERLKGVDSTLKIQPAELGDSAVYLCASSLGTSSFNEQFFGPGTRLTVL.